This TCR beta chain was captured by sequencing in a study of cytomegalovirus exposure and HLA in healthy donors. Overall study context: The Caucasian-associated ancestry cluster contained 75% to 85% of the approximately 430 genotyped donors. Study outcomes and limitations: Across HLA loci, a later analysis found differing TCR association rates, with DRB1 most and HLA-C fewest.

This CDR3 is built from 15 residues. The V gene lost 5 bases and the J gene lost 4 bases, with 18 bases spanning the gap. CDR1 and CDR2 (germline): SGHTA, FQGNSA. The PCR was carried out with 60 Vbeta primers and 13 Jbeta primers. Sequencing was performed with immunoSEQ multiplex PCR; in TCRdb, only in-frame clones are kept and a portion is missing. The listing records some 200,000 clones. As concerns this clone: The antigen remains unidentified.

The gene calls are TRBV7-2 and TRBJ2-7; weak D call: TRBD2 (5 bases). This receptor was identified in a young man in good health and CMV-seronegative. Material: PBMCs. DNA for the CDR3: TGTGCCAGCAGCCATTCGCGGGTGAAGGGTTACGAGCAGTACTTC. Translating it yields CASSHSRVKGYEQYF.